This T cell receptor (beta chain) was observed in a study of sequential checkpoint blockade in melanoma. Germline CDR1 is MNHEY and CDR2 is SVGAGI. The CDR3 is 15 amino acids. The germline V and J ends were trimmed by 0 bases and 4 bases, with 10 bases remaining between them. Specified treatment: randomized to nivolumab then ipilimumab (arm A) or the reverse (arm B). The protocol was immunoSEQ multiplex PCR, while the TCRdb copy is restricted to in-frame clones and leaves out a portion. The sample has 13,000 to 15,000 clones, around two thirds seen once. The sequence was collected from a human donor with melanoma. Sequencing used CD8+ T cells sorted from blood (inferred from file names), obtained from a patient given nivolumab and ipilimumab in sequence. The genes are TRBV6-5 and TRBJ1-5; no reliable D call. CDR3 in DNA: TGTGCCAGCAGTTACTCGTTCGGGGAAAATCAGCCCCAGCATTTT. Protein: CASSYSFGENQPQHF.